Sequencing of this T cell receptor beta chain was carried out in a study of T cell repertoires in cytomegalovirus infection. Study outcomes and limitations: The cumulative frequency of public TCR beta families distinguished individuals who carried CMV together with the relevant HLA.

TCRdb analysed the reads with MiXCR anew, one entry per CDR3 protein. Here the sample spans roughly 150,000 distinct CDR3 sequences, roughly 32% being singletons. The sample holds a few counts of this clonotype. Its antigen is as yet unknown. This receptor was taken from a human donor in good health (CMV status not recorded). Some clones in this sample may be carry-over from other donors' samples. Specimen: CD8+ T cells from cultured PBMCs, collected from culture after CMV antigen stimulation.

The CDR3: CASSLRGYPNTEAFF. As DNA, the CDR3 is TGTGCCAGCAGTTTACGGGGATACCCGAACACTGAAGCTTTCTTT. V and J are TRBV27 and TRBJ1-1; no clear D. Trimming stripped 2 bases from V and 1 base from J, with 11 bases between. The CDR3 has 15 residues. CDR1 and CDR2 from the germline V gene are MNHEY and SMNVEV (reference sequence).